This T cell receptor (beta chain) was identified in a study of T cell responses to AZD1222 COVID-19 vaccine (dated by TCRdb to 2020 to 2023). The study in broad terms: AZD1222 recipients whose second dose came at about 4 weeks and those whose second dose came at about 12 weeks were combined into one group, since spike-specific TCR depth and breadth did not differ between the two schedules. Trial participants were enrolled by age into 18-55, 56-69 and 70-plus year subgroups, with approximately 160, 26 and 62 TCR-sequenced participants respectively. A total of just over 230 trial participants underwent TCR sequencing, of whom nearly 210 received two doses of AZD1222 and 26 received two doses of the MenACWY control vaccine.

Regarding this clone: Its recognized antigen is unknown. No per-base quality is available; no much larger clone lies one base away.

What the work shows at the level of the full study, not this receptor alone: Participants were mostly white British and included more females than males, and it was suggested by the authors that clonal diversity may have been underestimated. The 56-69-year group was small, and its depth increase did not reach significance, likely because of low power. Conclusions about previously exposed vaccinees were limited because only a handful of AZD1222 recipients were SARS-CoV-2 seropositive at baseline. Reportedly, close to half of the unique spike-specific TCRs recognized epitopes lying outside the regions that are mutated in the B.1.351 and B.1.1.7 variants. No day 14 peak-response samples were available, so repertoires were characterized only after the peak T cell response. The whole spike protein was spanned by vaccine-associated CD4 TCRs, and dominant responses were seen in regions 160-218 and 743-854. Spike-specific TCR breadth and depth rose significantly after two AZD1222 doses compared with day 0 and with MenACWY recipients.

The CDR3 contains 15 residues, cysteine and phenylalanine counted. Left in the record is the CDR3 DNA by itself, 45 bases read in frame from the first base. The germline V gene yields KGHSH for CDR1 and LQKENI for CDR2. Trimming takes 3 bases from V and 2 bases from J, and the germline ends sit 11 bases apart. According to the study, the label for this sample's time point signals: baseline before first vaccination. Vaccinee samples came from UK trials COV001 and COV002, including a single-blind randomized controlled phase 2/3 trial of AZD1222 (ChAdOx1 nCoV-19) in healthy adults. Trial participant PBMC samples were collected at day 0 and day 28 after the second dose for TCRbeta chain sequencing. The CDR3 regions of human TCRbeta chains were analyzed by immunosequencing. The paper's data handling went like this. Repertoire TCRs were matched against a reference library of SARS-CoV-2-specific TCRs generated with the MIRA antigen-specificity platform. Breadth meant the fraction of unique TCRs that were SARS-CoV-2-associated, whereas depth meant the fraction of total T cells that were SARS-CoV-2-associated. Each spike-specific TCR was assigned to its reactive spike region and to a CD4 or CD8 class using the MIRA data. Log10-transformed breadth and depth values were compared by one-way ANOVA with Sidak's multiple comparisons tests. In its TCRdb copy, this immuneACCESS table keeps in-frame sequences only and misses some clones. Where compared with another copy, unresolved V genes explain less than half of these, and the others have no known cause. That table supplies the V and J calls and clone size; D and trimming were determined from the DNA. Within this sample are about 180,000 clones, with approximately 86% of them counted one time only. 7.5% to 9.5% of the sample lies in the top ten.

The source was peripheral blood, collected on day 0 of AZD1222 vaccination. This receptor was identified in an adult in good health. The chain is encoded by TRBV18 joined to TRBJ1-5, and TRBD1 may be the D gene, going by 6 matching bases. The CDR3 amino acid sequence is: CASSPFNRGNQPQHF. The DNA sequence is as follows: TGTGCCAGCTCACCGTTTAACAGGGGCAATCAGCCCCAGCATTTT. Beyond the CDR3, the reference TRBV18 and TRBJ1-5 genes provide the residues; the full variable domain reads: NAGVMQNPRHLVRRRGQEARLRCSPMKGHSHVYWYRQLPEEGLKFMVYLQKENIIDESGMPKERFSAEFPKEGPSILRIQQVVRGDSAAYFCASSPFNRGNQPQHFGDGTRLSIL.